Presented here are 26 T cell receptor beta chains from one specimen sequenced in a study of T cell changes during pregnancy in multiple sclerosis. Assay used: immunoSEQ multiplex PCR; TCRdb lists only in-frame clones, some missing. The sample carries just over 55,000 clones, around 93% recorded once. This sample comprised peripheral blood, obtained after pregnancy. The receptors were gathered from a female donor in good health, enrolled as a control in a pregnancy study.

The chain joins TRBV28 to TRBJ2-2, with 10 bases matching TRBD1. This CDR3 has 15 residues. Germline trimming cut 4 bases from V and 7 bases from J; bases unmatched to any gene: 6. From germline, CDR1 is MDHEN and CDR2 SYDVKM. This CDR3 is CASSSGTGVGGELFF. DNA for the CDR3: TGTGCCAGCAGTTCCGGGACAGGGGTTGGCGGGGAGCTGTTTTTT.

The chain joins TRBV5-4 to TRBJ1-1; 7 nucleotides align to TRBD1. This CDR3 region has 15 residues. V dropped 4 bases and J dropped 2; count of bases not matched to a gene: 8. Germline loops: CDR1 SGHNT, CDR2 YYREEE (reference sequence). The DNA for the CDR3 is TGTGCCAGCAGCGTAGCGACAGGGCTAAACACTGAAGCTTTCTTT. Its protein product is CASSVATGLNTEAFF.

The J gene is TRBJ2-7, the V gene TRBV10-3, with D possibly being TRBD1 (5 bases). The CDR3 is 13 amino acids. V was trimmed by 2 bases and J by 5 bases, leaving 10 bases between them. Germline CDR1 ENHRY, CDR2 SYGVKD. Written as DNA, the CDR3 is TGTGCCATCAGTGAGAAGGGGCCCCACGAGCAGTACTTC. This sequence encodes CAISEKGPHEQYF.

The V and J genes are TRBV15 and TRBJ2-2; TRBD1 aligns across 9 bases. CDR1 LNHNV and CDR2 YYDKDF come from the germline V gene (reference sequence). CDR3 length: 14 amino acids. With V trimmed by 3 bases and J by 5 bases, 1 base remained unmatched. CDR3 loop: CATSRGQGTGELFF. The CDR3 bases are TGTGCCACCAGCAGGGGACAGGGAACCGGGGAGCTGTTTTTT. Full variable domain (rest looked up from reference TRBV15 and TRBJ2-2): DAMVIQNPRYQVTQFGKPVTLSCSQTLNHNVMYWYQQKSSQAPKLLFHYYDKDFNNEADTPDNFQSRRPNTSFCFLDIRSPGLGDTAMYLCATSRGQGTGELFFGEGSRLTVL.

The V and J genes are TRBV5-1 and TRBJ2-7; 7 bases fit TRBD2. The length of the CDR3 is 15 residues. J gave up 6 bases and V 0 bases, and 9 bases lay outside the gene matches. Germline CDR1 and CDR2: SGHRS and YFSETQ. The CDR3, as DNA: TGCGCCAGCAGCTTGGGTGGTAGCGGGTCCGTCGAGCAGTACTTC. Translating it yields CASSLGGSGSVEQYF.

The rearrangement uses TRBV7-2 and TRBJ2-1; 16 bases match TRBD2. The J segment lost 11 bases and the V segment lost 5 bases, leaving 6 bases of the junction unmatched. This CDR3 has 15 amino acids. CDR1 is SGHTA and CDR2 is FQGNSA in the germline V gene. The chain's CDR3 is CASSPGLAGGNKQFF. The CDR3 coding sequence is TGTGCCAGCAGCCCGGGACTAGCGGGGGGGAACAAGCAGTTCTTC.

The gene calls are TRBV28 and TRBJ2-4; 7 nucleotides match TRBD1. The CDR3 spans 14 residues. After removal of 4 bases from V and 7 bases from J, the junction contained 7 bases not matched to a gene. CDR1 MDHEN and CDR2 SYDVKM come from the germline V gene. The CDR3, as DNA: TGTGCCAGCAGTTCGAGGGGGCGCAGGAACATTCAGTACTTC. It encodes CASSSRGRRNIQYF.

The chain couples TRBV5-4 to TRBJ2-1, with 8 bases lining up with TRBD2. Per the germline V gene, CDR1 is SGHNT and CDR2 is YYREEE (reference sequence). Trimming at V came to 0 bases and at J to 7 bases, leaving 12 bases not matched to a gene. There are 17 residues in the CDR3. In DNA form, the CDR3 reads TGTGCCAGCAGCTTGGGCCTTCTAGCGGGCGTTAGGAATGAGCAGTTCTTC. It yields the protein CASSLGLLAGVRNEQFF.

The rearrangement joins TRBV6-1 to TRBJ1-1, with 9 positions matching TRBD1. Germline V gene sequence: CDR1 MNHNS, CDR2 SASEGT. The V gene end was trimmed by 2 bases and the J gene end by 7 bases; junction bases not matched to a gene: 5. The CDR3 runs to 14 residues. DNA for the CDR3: TGTGCCAGCAGTGAATGGGGACAGGGAGGTGAAGCTTTCTTT. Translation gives CASSEWGQGGEAFF.

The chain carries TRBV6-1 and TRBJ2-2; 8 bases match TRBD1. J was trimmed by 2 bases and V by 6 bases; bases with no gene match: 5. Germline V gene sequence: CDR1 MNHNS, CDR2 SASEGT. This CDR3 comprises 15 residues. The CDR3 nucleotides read TGTGCCAGCAGCCGGACAGGGACCAACACCGGGGAGCTGTTTTTT. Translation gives CASSRTGTNTGELFF.

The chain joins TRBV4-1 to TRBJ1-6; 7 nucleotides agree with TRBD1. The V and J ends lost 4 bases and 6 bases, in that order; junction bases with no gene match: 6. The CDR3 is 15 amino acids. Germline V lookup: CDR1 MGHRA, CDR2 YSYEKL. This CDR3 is CASSPYQGGNSPLHF. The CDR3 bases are TGCGCCAGCAGCCCCTACCAGGGGGGTAATTCACCCCTCCACTTT.

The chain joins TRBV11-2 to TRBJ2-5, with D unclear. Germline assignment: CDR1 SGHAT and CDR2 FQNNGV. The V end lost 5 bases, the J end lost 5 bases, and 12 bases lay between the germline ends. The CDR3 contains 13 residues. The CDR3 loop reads CASSRGGLETQYF. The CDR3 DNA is TGTGCCAGCAGCCGCGGCGGCTTGGAGACCCAGTACTTC.

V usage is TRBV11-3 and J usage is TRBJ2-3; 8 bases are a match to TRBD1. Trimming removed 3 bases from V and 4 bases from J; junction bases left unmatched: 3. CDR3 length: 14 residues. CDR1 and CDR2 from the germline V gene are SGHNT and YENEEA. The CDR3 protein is CASSFRTGPDTQYF. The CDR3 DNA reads TGTGCCAGCAGCTTCCGGACAGGGCCAGATACGCAGTATTTT.

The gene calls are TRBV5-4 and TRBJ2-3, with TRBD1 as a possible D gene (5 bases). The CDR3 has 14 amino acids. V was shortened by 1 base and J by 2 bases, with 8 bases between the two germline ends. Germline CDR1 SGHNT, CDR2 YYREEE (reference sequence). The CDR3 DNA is TGTGCCAGCAGCTTGCCAGGGAACACAGATACGCAGTATTTT. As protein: CASSLPGNTDTQYF. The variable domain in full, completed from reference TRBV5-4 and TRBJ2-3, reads ETGVTQSPTHLIKTRGQQVTLRCSSQSGHNTVSWYQQALGQGPQFIFQYYREEENGRGNFPPRFSGLQFPNYSSELNVNALELDDSALYLCASSLPGNTDTQYFGPGTRLTVL.

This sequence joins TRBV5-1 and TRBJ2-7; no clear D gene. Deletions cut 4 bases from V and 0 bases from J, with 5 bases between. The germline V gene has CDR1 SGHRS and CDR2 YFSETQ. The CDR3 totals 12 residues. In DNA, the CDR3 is TGCGCCAGCAGCATGAGCTCCTACGAGCAGTACTTC. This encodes CASSMSSYEQYF.

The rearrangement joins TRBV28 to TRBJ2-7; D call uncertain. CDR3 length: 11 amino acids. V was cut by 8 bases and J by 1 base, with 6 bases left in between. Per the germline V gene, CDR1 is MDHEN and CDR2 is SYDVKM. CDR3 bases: TGTGCCAGCTACGGTTCCTACGAGCAGTACTTC. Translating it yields CASYGSYEQYF. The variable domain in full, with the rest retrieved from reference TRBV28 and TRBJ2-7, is DVKVTQSSRYLVKRTGEKVFLECVQDMDHENMFWYRQDPGLGLRLIYFSYDVKMKEKGDIPEGYSVSREKKERFSLILESASTNQTSMYLCASYGSYEQYFGPGTRLTVT.

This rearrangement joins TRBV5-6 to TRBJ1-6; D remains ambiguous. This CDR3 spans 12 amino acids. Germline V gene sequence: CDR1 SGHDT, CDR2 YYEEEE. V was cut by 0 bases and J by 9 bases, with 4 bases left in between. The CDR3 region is CASSLARSPLHF. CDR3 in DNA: TGTGCCAGCAGCTTGGCCCGTTCACCCCTCCACTTT.

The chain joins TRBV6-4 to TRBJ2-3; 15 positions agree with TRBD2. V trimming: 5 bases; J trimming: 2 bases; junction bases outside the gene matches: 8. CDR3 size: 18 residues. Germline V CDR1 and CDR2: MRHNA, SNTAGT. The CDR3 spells CASSSGTSGGPPTDTQYF. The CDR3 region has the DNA TGTGCCAGCAGTTCCGGGACTAGCGGGGGGCCCCCCACAGATACGCAGTATTTT.

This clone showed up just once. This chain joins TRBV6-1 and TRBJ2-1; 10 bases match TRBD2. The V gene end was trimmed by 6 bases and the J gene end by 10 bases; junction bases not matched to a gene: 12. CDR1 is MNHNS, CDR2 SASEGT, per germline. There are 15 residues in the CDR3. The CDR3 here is CASRISGGAVGEQFF. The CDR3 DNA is TGTGCCAGCAGAATAAGCGGGGGGGCGGTAGGCGAGCAGTTCTTC.

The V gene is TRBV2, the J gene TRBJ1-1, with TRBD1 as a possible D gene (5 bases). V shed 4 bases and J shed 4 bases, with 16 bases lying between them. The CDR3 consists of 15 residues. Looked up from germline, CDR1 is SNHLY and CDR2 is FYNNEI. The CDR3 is CASSVLGVGGTEAFF. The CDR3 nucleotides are TGTGCCAGCAGTGTATTGGGGGTGGGAGGCACTGAAGCTTTCTTT.

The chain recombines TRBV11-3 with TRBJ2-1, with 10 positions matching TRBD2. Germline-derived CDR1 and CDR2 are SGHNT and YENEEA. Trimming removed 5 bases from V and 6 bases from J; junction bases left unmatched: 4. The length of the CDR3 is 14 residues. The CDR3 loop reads CASSLAGVLNEQFF. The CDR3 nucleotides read TGTGCCAGCAGCCTAGCGGGAGTACTCAATGAGCAGTTCTTC.

CDR3 amino acids: CASSSSGANTGELFF. The DNA for the CDR3 is TGTGCCAGTAGTTCAAGCGGGGCGAACACCGGGGAGCTGTTTTTT. V usage is TRBV19 and J usage is TRBJ2-2, with 7 bases matching TRBD2. Germline CDR1 reads LNHDA; CDR2 reads SQIVND (reference sequence). The CDR3 runs to 15 residues. V lost 5 bases to trimming and J lost 0 bases; unmatched junction nucleotides: 3.

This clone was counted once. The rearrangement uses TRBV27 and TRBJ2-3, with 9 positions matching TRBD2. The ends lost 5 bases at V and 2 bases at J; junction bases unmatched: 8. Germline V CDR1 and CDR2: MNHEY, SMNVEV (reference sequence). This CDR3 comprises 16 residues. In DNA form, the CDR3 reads TGTGCCAGCAGTCCATCGACTAGCGGAAACACAGATACGCAGTATTTT. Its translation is CASSPSTSGNTDTQYF.

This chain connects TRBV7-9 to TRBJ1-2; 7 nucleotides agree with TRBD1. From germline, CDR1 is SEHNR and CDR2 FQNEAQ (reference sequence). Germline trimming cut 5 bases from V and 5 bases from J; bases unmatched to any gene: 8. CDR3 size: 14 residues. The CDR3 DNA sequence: TGTGCCAGCAGCCACAGGGACAGAGGTTATGGCTACACCTTC. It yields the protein CASSHRDRGYGYTF.

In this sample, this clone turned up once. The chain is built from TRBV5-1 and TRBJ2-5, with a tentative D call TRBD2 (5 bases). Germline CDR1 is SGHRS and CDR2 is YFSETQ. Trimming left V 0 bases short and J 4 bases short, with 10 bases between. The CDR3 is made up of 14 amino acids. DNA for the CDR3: TGCGCCAGCAGCTTGGTGTCGGGAACAGAGACCCAGTACTTC. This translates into CASSLVSGTETQYF.

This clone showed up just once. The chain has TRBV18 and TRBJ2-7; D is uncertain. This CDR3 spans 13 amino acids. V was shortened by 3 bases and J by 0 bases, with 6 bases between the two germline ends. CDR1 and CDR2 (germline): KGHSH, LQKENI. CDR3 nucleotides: TGTGCCAGCTCACCCCCTAGCTCCTACGAGCAGTACTTC. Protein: CASSPPSSYEQYF.